The next 20 T cell receptor beta chains were all read from a single sample in a study of Graves' ophthalmopathy and Graves' hyperthyroidism (dated by TCRdb to 2016 to 2019). Sequenced on an Illumina HiSeq 2000. TCR beta CDR3 regions were amplified from RNA transcripts for repertoire sequencing. The first round was an RT-PCR using HTBI primers with the Qiagen OneStep RT-PCR kit, and this first round was followed by a second-round multiplex PCR, then size selection and purification. TCRdb reprocessing: public reads trimmed at Q25 with fastp, clones called with MiXCR, in-frame beta chains kept. Each CDR3 protein gets just one entry, which takes the most common genes and DNA from the rows behind it. The sample table holds about 1.1 million distinct CDR3 sequences, of which less than 45% were seen once. Over 8.5% of the sample comes from the top ten. The sequenced sample was peripheral blood or thyroid tissue (not recorded which). These receptors were taken from an adult man with Graves' hyperthyroidism.

This clonotype was observed at least ten times. The gene calls are TRBV12-3 or TRBV12-4 and TRBJ1-1; 7 bases fit TRBD1. V gave up 5 bases and J gave up 1 base; unmatched junction bases: 10. The CDR3 has 16 amino acids. DNA for the CDR3: TGTGCCAGCAGTCCACACAGGGGTGGTTCGAACACTGAAGCTTTCTTT. Translation gives CASSPHRGGSNTEAFF.

About this clonotype: No conserved phenylalanine or tryptophan is present at the end of the CDR3, so a read error is the likely explanation. The DNA is omitted, as the CDR3 cannot be located on it reliably, and the CDR3 follows TCRdb's listing. This chain uses TRBV6-6 with TRBJ2-2; the listed D gene, TRBD1, was not tested against the DNA. Germline V gives CDR1 MNHNY, CDR2 SVGAGI (reference sequence). Both ends counted, the CDR3 spans 10 residues. CDR3 in amino acids: CASDRAGGAL.

This clonotype was detected many times. The chain employs TRBV6-5 and TRBJ2-5; D is possibly TRBD1 (6 bases). Deletions cut 5 bases from V and 6 bases from J, with 10 bases between. This CDR3 comprises 12 residues. Germline CDR1 and CDR2: MNHEY and SVGAGI. The CDR3 spells CASSPGVQTQYF. The CDR3 region has the DNA TGTGCCAGCAGTCCAGGGGTGCAGACCCAGTACTTC.

This chain connects TRBV29-1 to TRBJ1-1; possible D gene TRBD1, 5 bases. The CDR3 runs 13 residues. Trimming took 4 bases from V and 0 from J, leaving 9 bases between them. Germline V gene lookup returns CDR1 SQVTM and CDR2 ANQGSEA. This chain's CDR3 is CSVVEGVNTEAFF. CDR3 nucleotides: TGCAGCGTTGTTGAAGGGGTGAACACTGAAGCTTTCTTT.

In regard to this clonotype: Germline is not matched at one junction end, which may reflect a read error. V gene TRBV29-1 combines with J gene TRBJ2-6, with 11 bases identical to TRBD1. Germline assignment: CDR1 SQVTM and CDR2 ANQGSEA. This CDR3 contains 11 residues. CDR3 sequence: CSAWTGGAGPF. The CDR3 nucleotides read TGCAGCGCCTGGACAGGGGGCGCCGGCCCCTTC.

This clonotype was picked up a small number of times. With a much larger clone just one base away, this may be a read error. The chain couples TRBV24-1 to TRBJ1-4, with 9 bases lining up with TRBD1. Trimming cost V 3 bases and J 10 bases; bases outside gene matches: 11. Germline values: CDR1 KGHDR, CDR2 SFDVKD. The CDR3 spans 16 residues. CDR3 coding DNA: TGTGCCACCAGTGATCCCAGTAGGACAGGGGATGGAAAACTGTTTTTT. Translated, it gives CATSDPSRTGDGKLFF.

This clonotype was seen many times. The V and J genes are TRBV24-1 and TRBJ2-7, with D possibly matching TRBD2 (5 bases). Trimming stripped 3 bases from V and 3 bases from J, with 11 bases between. Germline V gives CDR1 KGHDR, CDR2 SFDVKD. The CDR3 extends over 14 amino acids. The CDR3 DNA is TGTGCCACCAGTGATAACGGAGGCAGCTACGAGCAGTACTTC. Protein: CATSDNGGSYEQYF.

This clonotype was counted only a few times. The chain couples TRBV6-6 to TRBJ1-1; 7 bases agree with TRBD1. CDR1 is MNHNY, CDR2 SVGAGI, per germline (reference sequence). J gave up 0 bases and V 6 bases, and 10 bases lay outside the gene matches. The CDR3 consists of 16 residues. CDR3 bases: TGTGCCAGCAGACCAGACAGGGCCTACTTGAACACTGAAGCTTTCTTT. This translates into CASRPDRAYLNTEAFF.

This chain links TRBV27 with TRBJ1-5; D is unresolved. Deletions cut 0 bases from V and 7 bases from J, with 13 bases between. Germline CDR1 is MNHEY and CDR2 is SMNVEV (reference sequence). CDR3 size: 15 residues. CDR3 in DNA: TGTGCCAGCAGTTTATCCCCCGGAGGTCTCCAGCCCCAGCATTTT. Protein product: CASSLSPGGLQPQHF.

This chain joins TRBV29-1 and TRBJ2-2, with 10 nucleotides matching TRBD1. Germline CDR1 SQVTM, CDR2 ANQGSEA. This CDR3 comprises 15 residues. CDR3 sequence (DNA): TGCAGAACCCTCAGGGACAGGGGATACACCGGGGAGCTGTTTTTT. Translation gives CRTLRDRGYTGELFF.

As regards this clonotype: This may arise from a read error, as a much more abundant clone is one base away. V and J are TRBV7-2 and TRBJ2-5; TRBD1 is a possible D gene (5 bases). The CDR3 sequence is 13 residues long. Deletions cut 8 bases from V and 9 bases from J, with 19 bases between. The germline V gene encodes CDR1 SGHTA and CDR2 FQGNSA. CDR3 residues: CASGYGHGWAQYF. Here the CDR3 DNA reads TGTGCCAGCGGATACGGACACGGATGGGCCCAGTACTTC. The complete variable domain, with remaining parts taken from reference TRBV7-2 and TRBJ2-5, reads GAGVSQSPSNKVTEKGKDVELRCDPISGHTALYWYRQSLGQGLEFLIYFQGNSAPDKSGLPSDRFSAERTGGSVSTLTIQRTQQEDSAVYLCASGYGHGWAQYFGPGTRLLVL.

This clonotype was seen repeatedly, ten times or more. The CDR3 sequence: CASSPGTRGLETQYF. As DNA, the CDR3 is TGTGCCAGCAGCCCTGGGACTAGGGGTTTGGAGACCCAGTACTTC. The J gene is TRBJ2-5, the V gene TRBV11-2; 8 bases line up with TRBD2. The ends lost 5 bases at V and 5 bases at J; junction bases unmatched: 10. The CDR3 runs to 15 residues. CDR1 and CDR2 from the germline V gene are SGHAT and FQNNGV.

This clonotype was counted many times. The chain links TRBV4-3 to TRBJ2-7; no clear D. Trimming took 0 bases from V and 4 from J, leaving 10 bases between them. Per the germline V gene, CDR1 is LGHNA and CDR2 is YSLEER. CDR3 length equals 14 residues. CDR3 coding DNA: TGCGCCAGCAGCCAAGATCCAGATCGGTACGAGCAGTACTTC. Its translation: CASSQDPDRYEQYF.

The V and J genes are TRBV7-9 and TRBJ2-7; 9 nucleotides match TRBD1. This CDR3 spans 13 amino acids. Germline CDR1 is SEHNR and CDR2 is FQNEAQ (reference sequence). V was clipped by 5 bases and J by 7 bases; unmatched bases: 6. Here the CDR3 DNA reads TGTGCCAGCAGCGACAGACAGGGGGTGGAGCAGTACTTC. It translates to CASSDRQGVEQYF.

This chain uses TRBV28 with TRBJ1-5; 7 bases line up with TRBD1. Per germline, CDR1 MDHEN and CDR2 SYDVKM. The CDR3 is made up of 14 amino acids. V gave up 4 bases and J gave up 2 bases; unmatched junction bases: 2. The CDR3 DNA sequence: TGTGCCAGCAGTTGGAGGGGGCGCAATCAGCCCCAGCATTTT. Translated: CASSWRGRNQPQHF.

The rearrangement links TRBV7-8 to TRBJ2-5; TRBD2 matches 7 bases. Germline V CDR1 and CDR2: SGHVS, FQNEAQ. CDR3 length equals 16 residues. With V trimmed by 3 bases and J by 4 bases, 11 bases remained unmatched. CDR3 amino acids: CASSFGMGGVGETQYF. CDR3 sequence (DNA): TGTGCCAGCAGCTTTGGGATGGGAGGGGTCGGAGAGACCCAGTACTTC.

The table lists this clonotype with a few counts. The chain is built from TRBV14 and TRBJ2-3; weak D call: TRBD1 (6 bases). Trimming stripped 5 bases from V and 3 bases from J, with 15 bases between. The CDR3 spans 15 residues. CDR1 is SGHDN, CDR2 FVKESK, per germline. CDR3 bases: TGTGCCAGCAGCGCGCGAACAGGGCGGACAGATACGCAGTATTTT. It codes for CASSARTGRTDTQYF.

The chain joins TRBV12-3 or TRBV12-4 to TRBJ1-4; 7 bases agree with TRBD1. The CDR3 spans 14 residues. Trimming removed 7 bases from V and 4 bases from J; junction bases left unmatched: 6. The CDR3 region has the DNA TGTGCCAGCAAAACAGGGGCGGATAATGAAAAACTGTTTTTT. Translated: CASKTGADNEKLFF.

This clonotype was observed many times. This chain uses TRBV2 with TRBJ2-7, with D perhaps TRBD1 (5 bases). Per germline, CDR1 SNHLY and CDR2 FYNNEI. V dropped 2 bases and J dropped 2 bases, with 16 bases sitting between them. The CDR3 totals 16 residues. CDR3: CASSELGRGLPYEQYF. The CDR3 DNA reads as TGTGCCAGCAGTGAATTAGGAAGGGGATTGCCCTACGAGCAGTACTTC.

This clonotype was seen only a few times. This chain uses TRBV6-5 with TRBJ2-7, with 9 bases identical to TRBD1. CDR3 length: 15 amino acids. The germline gives CDR1 MNHEY, CDR2 SVGAGI. V gave up 5 bases and J gave up 6 bases; unmatched junction bases: 11. Here the CDR3 reads CASSDLYRGRREQYF. The CDR3 bases are TGTGCCAGCAGTGACCTATACAGGGGGCGCCGCGAGCAGTACTTC.